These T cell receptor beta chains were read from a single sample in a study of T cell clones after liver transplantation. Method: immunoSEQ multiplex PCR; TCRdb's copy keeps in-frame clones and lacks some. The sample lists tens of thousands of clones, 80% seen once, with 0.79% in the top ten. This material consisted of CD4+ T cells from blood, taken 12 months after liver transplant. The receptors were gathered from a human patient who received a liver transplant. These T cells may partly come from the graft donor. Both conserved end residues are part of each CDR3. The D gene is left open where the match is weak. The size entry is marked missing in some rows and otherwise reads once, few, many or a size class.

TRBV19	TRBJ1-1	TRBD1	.	TGTGCCAGTACCCCGGACAGGGAAGTGAACACTGAAGCTTTCTTT	CASTPDREVNTEAFF
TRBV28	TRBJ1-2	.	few	TGTGCCAGCAGCGAAGGAGGGGTAGGGTATGGCTACACCTTC	CASSEGGVGYGYTF
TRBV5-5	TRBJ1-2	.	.	TGTGCCAGCAGCTTGGCGGGGGGAGATTCCACCTTC	CASSLAGGDSTF
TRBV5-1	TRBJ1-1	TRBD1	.	TGCGCCAGCAGCTTAGGGACAGGGGGCTTGAACACTGAAGCTTTCTTT	CASSLGTGGLNTEAFF
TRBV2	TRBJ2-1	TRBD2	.	TGTGCCAGTTACGGGGGGAGCTACAATGAGCAGTTCTTC	CASYGGSYNEQFF
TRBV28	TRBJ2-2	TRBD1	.	TGTGCCACCGACCGCCCGGGACAGGGTTCCGGGGAGCTGTTTTTT	CATDRPGQGSGELFF
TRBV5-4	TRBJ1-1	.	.	TGTGCCAGCCGCGAAAGTGGTGAAGCTTTCTTT	CASRESGEAFF
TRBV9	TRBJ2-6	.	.	TGTGCCAGCAGCGTAGGTTCGGGGTTATTTGACAACTCTGGGGCCAACGTCCTGACTTTC	CASSVGSGLFDNSGANVLTF
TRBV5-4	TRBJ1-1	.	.	TGTGCCAGCAGCGCTCGGACCGCCTGGGGGAACACTGAAGCTTTCTTT	CASSARTAWGNTEAFF
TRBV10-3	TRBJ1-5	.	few	TGTGCCATCAGTGCGAACATGGTGGACAGCACTAATCAGCCCCAGCATTTT	CAISANMVDSTNQPQHF
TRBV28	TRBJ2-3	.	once	TGTGCCAGCAGCCCCCCCTACCGTGGAACGCAGTATTTT	CASSPPYRGTQYF
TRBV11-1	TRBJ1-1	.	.	TGTGCCAGCAGCTTCGGTCAGGGATTCACTGAAGCTTTCTTT	CASSFGQGFTEAFF
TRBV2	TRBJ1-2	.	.	TGTGCCAGCAGTTCAGAGGGAGACTATGGCTACACCTTC	CASSSEGDYGYTF
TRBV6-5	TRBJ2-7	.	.	TGTGCCAGCAGTTACCGCGGCTTGGGTACCTACGAGCAGTACTTC	CASSYRGLGTYEQYF
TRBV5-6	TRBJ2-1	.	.	TGTGCCAGCAGCCGACTGAGCTCCTACAATGAGCAGTTCTTC	CASSRLSSYNEQFF
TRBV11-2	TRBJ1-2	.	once	TGTGCCAGCAGCTTACCCCAGGGAGGCTACACCTTC	CASSLPQGGYTF
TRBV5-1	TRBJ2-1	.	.	TGCGCCAGCAGCTTGTACCGGGGCTACAATGAGCAGTTCTTC	CASSLYRGYNEQFF
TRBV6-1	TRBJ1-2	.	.	TGTGCCAGCAGTGGGGACACAAGACTGTATGGCTACACCTTC	CASSGDTRLYGYTF
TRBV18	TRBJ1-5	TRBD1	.	TGTGCCAGCTCACTGATTGGACAGGATAGCAATCAGCCCCAGCATTTT	CASSLIGQDSNQPQHF
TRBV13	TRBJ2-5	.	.	TGTGCCAGCAGCGGATATCAAGAGACCCAGTACTTC	CASSGYQETQYF
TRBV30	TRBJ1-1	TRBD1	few	TGTGCCTGGAGAAGGGACAGGGCCCTGAACACTGAAGCTTTCTTT	CAWRRDRALNTEAFF
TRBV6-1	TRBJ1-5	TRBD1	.	TGTGCCAGCAGTGAATTAGCAGGGGGTCAGCCCCAGCATTTT	CASSELAGGQPQHF
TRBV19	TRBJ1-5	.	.	TGTGCCAGTAATTCTAGGGAGGTTCCCCAGCATTTT	CASNSREVPQHF
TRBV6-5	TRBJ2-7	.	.	TGTGCCAGCAGCCCTACCTCCTACGAGCAGTACTTC	CASSPTSYEQYF
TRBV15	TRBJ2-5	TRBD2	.	TGTGCCACCAGCAGAACTAGCGGGAGGGCCAGAGAGACCCAGTACTTC	CATSRTSGRARETQYF
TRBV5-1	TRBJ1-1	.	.	TGCGCCAGCACACAAGGTGTAGAAGCTTTCTTT	CASTQGVEAFF